These T cell receptor beta chains were read from a single sample in a study of tumor-infiltrating lymphocytes in primary liver carcinoma. One entry per CDR3 protein results from TCRdb running MiXCR on the multiplex PCR reads. The sample contains about 330,000 distinct CDR3 sequences, approximately 65% of which appear only once. The specimen sequenced was peripheral blood. These TCRs come from a man between 35 and 55 years old with primary liver carcinoma and hepatitis B virus infection. The CDR3 runs from the conserved cysteine through the conserved F or W. A D gene is named only where the DNA matches it firmly. Where a row states a size, it is once, few, many or the class of an expanded clone; other rows omit it.

j_gene,abundance,d_gene,v_gene,CDR3nt,CDR3aa
TRBJ2-7,NA,NA,TRBV6-6,TGTGCCAGCAGTTACTCGGCAATCTACGAGCAGTACTTC,CASSYSAIYEQYF
TRBJ2-5,NA,NA,TRBV11-2,TGTGCCAGCAGCTTAGGGGGACACCTACAAGATACCCAATACTTC,CASSLGGHLQDTQYF
TRBJ2-1,few,NA,TRBV6-2/TRBV6-3,TGTGCCAGCAGGGGGGGGGCTGCTTCCTACAATGAGCAGTTCTTC,CASRGGAASYNEQFF
TRBJ2-7,NA,NA,TRBV5-6,TGTGCCAGCAGCTTGGACAGGACAACCTACGAGCAGTACTTC,CASSLDRTTYEQYF
TRBJ2-1,NA,NA,TRBV6-5,TGTGCCAGTAGTTATACAGGGCAAGAGACCCAGTTCTTC,CASSYTGQETQFF
TRBJ2-7,few,TRBD2,TRBV10-2,TGCGCCAGCAGTGTAATAACTAGCGGGAGGTACGAGCAGTACTTC,CASSVITSGRYEQYF
TRBJ1-1,NA,NA,TRBV6-1,TGTGCCAACAGTGAGTCTTTTATCCAACTTATGAACACTGAAGCTTTCTTT,CANSESFIQLMNTEAFF
TRBJ2-7,many,NA,TRBV10-2,TGCGCCAGCAGTGAGTCAGCACAAGGTGCTATCTCCTACGAGCAGTACTTC,CASSESAQGAISYEQYF
TRBJ2-4,few,NA,TRBV6-5,TGTGCCAGCAGTTCCAACCCCTGGCTCGCAGCCAAAAACATTCAGTACTTC,CASSSNPWLAAKNIQYF
TRBJ2-1,many,TRBD1,TRBV6-2/TRBV6-3,TGTGCCAGCAGTCGCCTACGTAGGACAGGGAATGGCAATGAGCAGTTTTTC,CASSRLRRTGNGNEQFF
TRBJ1-5,NA,NA,TRBV11-2,TGTGTCAGCAGTTTAGATCGCCTCCAGCCCCAGCATTTT,CVSSLDRLQPQHF
TRBJ1-2,NA,TRBD1,TRBV12-3/TRBV12-4,TGTGCCAACAGTTTGGGGACAGGGGGAGGGTATGGCTACACCTTT,CANSLGTGGGYGYTF
TRBJ1-5,NA,NA,TRBV11-2,TGTACCAGCGGTCACGGGCTACATAGCAATCAGCCCCAGCATTTT,CTSGHGLHSNQPQHF
TRBJ1-6,NA,NA,TRBV11-1,TGTGCCAACAGCGGAGCCACGGGCCGTAATTCACCCCTCCACTTT,CANSGATGRNSPLHF
TRBJ2-4,once,TRBD2,TRBV6-2/TRBV6-3,TGTGCCGGCAGTAGGAATCCTGGACTAGCGGGAGGTGACAAAAACATTCAGTACTTC,CAGSRNPGLAGGDKNIQYF
TRBJ2-3,many,TRBD2,TRBV5-4,TGTGCCAGCAGCTCCAGAGGGACTACGGCGGATACGCAGTATTTT,CASSSRGTTADTQYF
TRBJ1-1,once,TRBD1,TRBV11-2,TGTGCCAGCAGCTTAGGGGACAGGGTGCTCGTGAACACTGAAGTTTTCTTT,CASSLGDRVLVNTEVFF
TRBJ1-1,few,TRBD1,TRBV12-3/TRBV12-4,TGTGCCAGCAGTTTAACAGGGGGCGCGAACACTGAAGCTTTCTTT,CASSLTGGANTEAFF
TRBJ1-1,NA,NA,TRBV11-2,TGTGCCAGCAGCATTAAACGGAACACTGAAGCTTTCTTT,CASSIKRNTEAFF
TRBJ2-2,NA,NA,TRBV6-1,TGTGCCAGCAGTGTAGGGGGGCTAGGCATCGGGGAGCTGTTTTTT,CASSVGGLGIGELFF
TRBJ2-1,NA,TRBD2,TRBV15,TGTGCCACCAGCAGGACGGGACTAGCGGGAGGTGAGCAGTTCTTC,CATSRTGLAGGEQFF
TRBJ2-3,NA,NA,TRBV11-3,TGTGCCAGCAGCCCGGATCACGGGAGAACAGATACGCGGTATTTT,CASSPDHGRTDTRYF
TRBJ2-1,NA,NA,TRBV7-9,TGTGCCGTGGGGGACCATGAGCAGTTCTTC,CAVGDHEQFF
TRBJ2-1,many,NA,TRBV5-6,TGTGCCAGCAGCCGGGTGGTGGTCGATGAGCAGTTCTTC,CASSRVVVDEQFF
TRBJ2-7,many,NA,TRBV4-1,TGCGCCAGCAGCCCCTCAGACGGCCTAGAGCAGTACTTC,CASSPSDGLEQYF
TRBJ2-7,many,NA,TRBV29-1,TGCAGCGTTGAGTGGACAGAAGCAGGCTACGAGCAGTACTTC,CSVEWTEAGYEQYF
TRBJ2-7,once,NA,TRBV21-1,TGTGCCAGCAGCAAAGTCGGAAAGACCTACGAGCAGTACTTC,CASSKVGKTYEQYF
TRBJ2-3,NA,TRBD2,TRBV12-3/TRBV12-4,TGTGCCAGCAGTTTGACCCCGACTAGCGAAAGCACAGATACGCAGTATTTT,CASSLTPTSESTDTQYF
TRBJ2-5,NA,NA,TRBV10-3,TGTTCCATCAGTGGCCGGGGCTCACAAGAGACCCAGTACTTC,CSISGRGSQETQYF
TRBJ2-3,once,NA,TRBV29-1,TGCAGCGTTGAAGAACATCTAGCAAGTGGCAGACACCGAGATACGCAGTATTTT,CSVEEHLASGRHRDTQYF
TRBJ1-6,NA,NA,TRBV11-2,TGTGCCGGCAGGCAGGCGTCAGGGTTTGGGCTTTCACCCCTCCACTTT,CAGRQASGFGLSPLHF
TRBJ2-3,NA,TRBD2,TRBV28,TGTGCCAGCAATGGCGGGAGGGCAGATACGCAGTATTTT,CASNGGRADTQYF
TRBJ2-3,NA,TRBD2,TRBV24-1,TGTGCCACCAGTGACCCTATAGCGGGGGCCAGCACAAATACGCAGTATTTT,CATSDPIAGASTNTQYF
TRBJ2-7,NA,TRBD2,TRBV6-5,TGTGCCAGCATGGGGACTAGCGGGAGAGTACACTACGAGCAGTACTTC,CASMGTSGRVHYEQYF
TRBJ1-1,NA,NA,TRBV7-9,TGCGCCCGCAGCTTAGGGGTGGGCTCCGAAGCTTTCTTT,CARSLGVGSEAFF
TRBJ2-3,NA,TRBD2,TRBV10-3,TGTGCCATCAGGGAGACTACTAGCGGGAGAGGAACAGATACGCAGTATTTT,CAIRETTSGRGTDTQYF
TRBJ2-3,many,NA,TRBV12-3/TRBV12-4,TGTGCCAGCAGCACGACCACAGATACGCAGTATTTT,CASSTTTDTQYF
TRBJ2-2,many,NA,TRBV10-3,TGTGCCATCAGGAATTTAACAGGGACCGGGGAGCTGTTTTTT,CAIRNLTGTGELFF
TRBJ2-1,few,NA,TRBV20-1,TGCAGTGCCAAAGCGGGTAATGGCTACAATGAGCAGTTCTTC,CSAKAGNGYNEQFF
TRBJ1-2,NA,NA,TRBV11-2,TGTGCCAGCGGCTCCCCGGACGAGCTCACTGACTATGGCTACACCTTC,CASGSPDELTDYGYTF
TRBJ2-5,NA,NA,TRBV14,TGTGCCAGCAGCCCGTCTCCCGGATTGAGGGAGGCCCAAGAGATCCAGTACTTC,CASSPSPGLREAQEIQYF